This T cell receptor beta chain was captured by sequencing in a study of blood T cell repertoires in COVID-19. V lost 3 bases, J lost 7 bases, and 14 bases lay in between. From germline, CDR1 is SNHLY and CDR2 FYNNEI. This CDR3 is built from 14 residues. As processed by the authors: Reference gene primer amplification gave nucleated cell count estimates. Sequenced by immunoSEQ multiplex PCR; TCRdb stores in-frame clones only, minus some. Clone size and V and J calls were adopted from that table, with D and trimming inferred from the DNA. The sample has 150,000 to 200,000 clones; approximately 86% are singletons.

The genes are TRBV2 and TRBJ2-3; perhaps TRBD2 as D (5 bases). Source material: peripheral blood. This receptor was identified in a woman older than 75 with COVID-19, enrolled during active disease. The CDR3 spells CASSDGRGGYTQYF. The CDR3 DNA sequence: TGTGCCAGCAGTGATGGACGGGGTGGTTATACGCAGTATTTT.